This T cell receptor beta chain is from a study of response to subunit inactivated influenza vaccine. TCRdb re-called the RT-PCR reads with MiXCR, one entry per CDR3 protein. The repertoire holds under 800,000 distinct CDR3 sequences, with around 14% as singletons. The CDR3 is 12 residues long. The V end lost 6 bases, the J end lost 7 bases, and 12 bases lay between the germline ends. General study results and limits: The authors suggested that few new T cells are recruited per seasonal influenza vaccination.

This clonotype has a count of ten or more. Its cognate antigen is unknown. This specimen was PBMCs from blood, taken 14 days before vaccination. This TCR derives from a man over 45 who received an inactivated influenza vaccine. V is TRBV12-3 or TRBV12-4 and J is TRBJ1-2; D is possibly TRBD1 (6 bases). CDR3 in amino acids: CASSLPQGGYTF. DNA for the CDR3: TGTGCCAGCAGCCTCCCACAGGGTGGCTACACCTTC.